A selection of T cell receptor beta chains follows, all from one sample in a study of blood T cell repertoires in COVID-19. Some clones are missing from TCRdb's copy, which holds only in-frame ones; the method was immunoSEQ multiplex PCR. The profile covers about 200,000 clones, with approximately 83% appearing a single time and around 30% taken by the ten largest. Specimen: peripheral blood. The receptor source for this set is a man aged 40-55 years with acute or convalescent COVID-19. CDR3s leave out the opening cysteine and the closing phenylalanine or tryptophan. Each record gives: V gene, J gene, CDR3 protein.

TRBV6-6,TRBJ2-5,ASKHQETQY
TRBV9,TRBJ2-2,ASSVGLVDTGELF
TRBV29-1,TRBJ1-2,SVEGQGGPGYT
TRBV19,TRBJ1-5,ASSETGMGNQPQH
TRBV9,TRBJ2-1,ASSARQLTSSYNEQF
TRBV5-1,TRBJ2-6,ASSLDSSGANVLT
TRBV7-3,TRBJ1-2,ASSPGREDGYT
TRBV11-3,TRBJ2-2,ASSLESGASGTGELF
TRBV3-1/TRBV3-2,TRBJ1-3,ASSQNRDSSGNTIY
TRBV5-6,TRBJ1-6,ASSLAQYGAPLH
TRBV29-1,TRBJ2-5,SVETPAVGETQY
TRBV9,TRBJ2-2,ASSALSGSSTGELF
TRBV11-2,TRBJ2-7,ASSPRGGSVEQY
TRBV13,TRBJ1-1,ASSLGGRDTEAF
TRBV5-1,TRBJ1-3,ASSLDQGYGNTIY
TRBV10-3,TRBJ2-1,AIRESGLAGYNEQF
TRBV5-6,TRBJ2-1,ASSLEKRGLGEEQF
TRBV4-2,TRBJ1-1,ASSQAGYTEAF
TRBV7-2,TRBJ1-1,ASSFGDAAF
TRBV3-1/TRBV3-2,TRBJ2-5,ASSQDGRSGRRETQY
TRBV2,TRBJ2-5,ASRGDRQETQY
TRBV6-5,TRBJ2-4,ASRGQGLNIQY
TRBV9,TRBJ2-1,ASSSVGGFVDEQF
TRBV5-1,TRBJ1-1,ASRDQWTGAAF
TRBV5-6,TRBJ2-3,ASSPDSGRPDTQY
TRBV30,TRBJ2-1,AWSIGLAARNEQF
TRBV4-1,TRBJ2-1,ASSPRPGQGRENEQF
TRBV5-1,TRBJ2-5,ASSGGVRETQY
TRBV4-1,TRBJ1-2,ASSQGGTRNYGYT
TRBV5-1,TRBJ2-1,ATHPGQGAVNEQF
TRBV4-1,TRBJ1-6,ASSQDGSGVGNSPLH
TRBV30,TRBJ1-1,AWSVGRNTEAF
TRBV7-8,TRBJ2-1,ASSLGRPGEFRFEQF
TRBV19,TRBJ2-3,ASSPGGITDTQY
TRBV19,TRBJ1-3,ASKLLDSGNTIY
TRBV10-1,TRBJ2-5,ASSAPGQGVKETQY
TRBV12-3/TRBV12-4,TRBJ1-1,ASSRYTEAF
TRBV27,TRBJ2-1,ASSLGTSGTPSYNEQF
TRBV7-9,TRBJ1-2,ASTLPRLGYGYT
TRBV5-1,TRBJ1-1,ASSLGGDNTEAF
TRBV5-4,TRBJ2-3,ASSPSGSDTQY
TRBV5-1,TRBJ1-2,ASSPSLTGLNYGYT
TRBV7-2,TRBJ2-5,ASSLRGRIAGGGETQY
TRBV5-6,TRBJ1-2,ASSDRSLRGYT
TRBV10-1,TRBJ2-2,ASSTSGRSGELF
TRBV3-1/TRBV3-2,TRBJ1-1,ASSHDREAF
TRBV18,TRBJ1-1,ASSPQPGGEAF
TRBV27,TRBJ2-2,ASSPSKVGRGGELF